This T cell receptor beta chain was recorded in a study of T cell responses to AZD1222 COVID-19 vaccine. General study points: Spike-specific TCRs gained breadth and depth after people received two AZD1222 doses. Baseline seropositives among AZD1222 recipients totaled only six. Among the donors, most were white British and more were female, and clonal diversity was possibly underestimated.

Details on this clone: Its antigen is not known.

Clones were read by immunoSEQ multiplex PCR, and TCRdb kept only the in-frame ones, dropping some. The table shows about 92,000 clones, with 89% occurring only once. This clonotype was sampled from an adult in good health. Sequenced here: peripheral blood, sampled on day 0 of AZD1222 vaccination.

The CDR3 DNA sequence: TGTGCCAGTAGTATAGTTCTTGGGGCCGATCAGCCCCAGCATTTT. It yields the protein CASSIVLGADQPQHF. The V gene is TRBV19, the J gene TRBJ1-5; D possibly corresponds to TRBD1 (5 bases). The CDR3 is 15 residues long. V lost 1 base and J lost 5, with 12 bases in between. Germline CDR1 reads LNHDA; CDR2 reads SQIVND (reference sequence).